Listed below are T cell receptor beta chains from one sample, sequenced in a study of cytomegalovirus exposure and HLA in healthy donors. Repertoires were generated with immunoSEQ multiplex PCR, while TCRdb's copy carries only in-frame clones and drops some. The data contain roughly 140,000 clones, around 80% of them singletons. Material: PBMCs. The receptors were gathered from a man between 40 and 49 years old in good health and CMV-seronegative. The conserved cysteine and the conserved F or W are not part of the CDR3 here.

>TRBV29-1|TRBJ1-2
SVDRGDDYGYT
>TRBV7-2|TRBJ2-3
ASSLSGSSGNTQY
>TRBV9|TRBJ2-3
ASSPHPRGTDTQY
>TRBV7-2|TRBJ1-6
ASSFDRVPPLH
>TRBV27|TRBJ2-3
ASSARGSTDTQY
>TRBV9|TRBJ1-2
ASSPTDSTNYGYT
>TRBV30|TRBJ1-2
AWSVGTYGYT
>TRBV7-3|TRBJ2-5
ASSATGSWETQY
>TRBV11-2|TRBJ2-3
ASSSHRPGDTQY
>TRBV7-6|TRBJ2-1
ASSPGGESSYNEQF
>TRBV5-1|TRBJ1-4
ASSRSGQGGNEKLF
>TRBV9|TRBJ2-7
ASSATSTSYEQY
>TRBV6-4|TRBJ1-2
ASSETGTEALYGYT
>TRBV7-2|TRBJ1-2
ASSFKNYGYS
>TRBV21-1|TRBJ1-5
ASSKEGGQSNQPQH
>TRBV30|TRBJ1-6
AWSPLDREDSPPH
>TRBV27|TRBJ1-4
ASSLEGEKLF
>TRBV5-1|TRBJ1-5
ASSLGAGDSNQPQH
>TRBV7-9|TRBJ1-4
ASSKGLGEKLF
>TRBV7-6|TRBJ1-1
ASSQEMNTEAF
>TRBV19|TRBJ2-6
ASHRGRGSSGANVLT
>TRBV9|TRBJ2-7
ASSPSGGSAYEQY
>TRBV5-1|-
ASSPRDRGEQY
>TRBV10-3|TRBJ2-5
ATQSLGQGSKAQY
>TRBV30|TRBJ1-5
AWSRDISNQPQH
>TRBV19|TRBJ1-1
TSRPDRNTEAF
>TRBV2|-
ASSKAAREQY
>TRBV6-1|TRBJ2-4
ASSEGLAGTVQNIQY
>TRBV5-6|TRBJ2-5
ASSWGQLQETQY
>TRBV18|TRBJ1-5
ASSPGTGGNQPQH
>TRBV11-2|TRBJ2-1
ASSLEGRQAGHEQF
>TRBV11-3|TRBJ2-7
ASSLGQGVEQY
>TRBV6-5|TRBJ2-2
ASSSGGAGTGELF
>TRBV4-1|TRBJ1-2
ASSQSQNTNYGYT
>TRBV2|TRBJ2-7
ASSGPGGGGDPYEQY
>TRBV11-2|TRBJ2-6
ASSRQGAGANVLT
>TRBV5-1|-
ASSLQAPSSYEQY
>TRBV6-5|TRBJ1-1
ASSYQQGANTEAF
>TRBV4-1|TRBJ1-2
ASSQDLTGGAGYGYT
>TRBV4-3|TRBJ2-5
ASSPTTSKTQY
>TRBV2|TRBJ1-4
ASTRQATNEKLF
>TRBV20-1|TRBJ1-2
SASRLYGYT
>TRBV29-1|TRBJ2-5
SVDSTGLVGETQY
>TRBV9|TRBJ1-2
ASSVVVPGQLMGNYGYT
>TRBV5-6|TRBJ2-7
ASSLVGQGSYEQY
>TRBV13|TRBJ1-3
ASSPRQGSGNTIY
>TRBV27|TRBJ1-2
ASSQGGWQGRSGIPYGYT
>TRBV18|TRBJ2-3
ASDREVSTDTQY
>TRBV5-4|TRBJ1-6
ASSPRDRYNSPLH
>TRBV4-3|TRBJ1-6
ASSQDRQEVAPLH
>TRBV7-2|TRBJ1-4
ASSLRHLEKLF
>TRBV2|TRBJ2-7
ASSEGTALGYEQY
>TRBV2|TRBJ1-2
ASSENLWAHYGYT
>TRBV5-1|TRBJ1-3
ASSLALPSSGNTIY
>TRBV7-9|TRBJ1-3
ASSFPRSGGNGNTIY